These 32 T cell receptor beta chains originate from one sample sequenced in a study of T cells expressing NK-cell markers. TCRdb re-called the 5' RACE reads and catalogs CDR3 proteins one per entry, DNA excluded. Recorded for this sample: a few hundred thousand distinct CDR3 sequences. The material sequenced was blood T cells: a sorted CD56 or NKG2C T cell subset, CD4+ or CD8+ T cells, or bulk PBMC T cells (not recorded which). The receptors derive from a man aged 18-69 years in good health.

The chain uses TRBV20-1 and TRBJ2-7; TCRdb outputs TRBD1, but without DNA this stays unchecked. Germline assignment: CDR1 DFQATT and CDR2 SNEGSKA (reference sequence). This CDR3 is built from 14 residues. This CDR3 is CSARDHIGDGEQYF.

The chain recombines TRBV18 with TRBJ1-2; TCRdb picks TRBD1, but there is no DNA to check that call. This CDR3 has 14 residues. In germline, CDR1 is KGHSH, CDR2 LQKENI. The CDR3 loop reads CASSPNRPNYGYTF.

The chain joins TRBV12-3 or TRBV12-4 to TRBJ1-1; with no DNA, the TCRdb D assignment of TRBD1 cannot be verified. The CDR3 has 16 amino acids. The CDR3 sequence: CASSFRRQGGGTEAFF.

The chain couples TRBV7-2 to TRBJ1-2. Germline V gives CDR1 SGHTA, CDR2 FQGNSA. CDR3 length equals 14 residues. CDR3 sequence reads: CASTFLFSNYGYTF.

The rearrangement links TRBV10-2 to TRBJ1-6; TCRdb calls TRBD1, which cannot be checked without DNA. The CDR3 sequence is 15 residues long. Germline V gene data show CDR1 as WSHSY and CDR2 as SAAADI. The CDR3 sequence: CASMKGGSYNSPLHF.

V is TRBV6-2 or TRBV6-3 and J is TRBJ2-7. The CDR3 totals 15 residues. Germline V gives CDR1 MNHEY, CDR2 SVGEGT. CDR3 amino acids: CASSRPLYFSYEQYF.

The chain joins TRBV20-1 to TRBJ2-5. Per germline, CDR1 DFQATT and CDR2 SNEGSKA (reference sequence). The CDR3 has 14 amino acids. The CDR3 here is CSASKGWVGETQYF.

The V and J genes are TRBV12-3 or TRBV12-4 and TRBJ1-2. The CDR3 totals 16 residues. The CDR3 is CASSFGGGRANYGYTF.

The chain is built from TRBV27 and TRBJ2-7. The V gene's germline CDR1 is MNHEY and CDR2 SMNVEV (reference sequence). The CDR3 covers 13 residues. The CDR3 region is CASSPRMLYEQYF.

V is TRBV5-6 and J is TRBJ2-2. Germline values: CDR1 SGHDT, CDR2 YYEEEE. The CDR3 is 15 amino acids. The CDR3 sequence is CASSLLGSETGELFF. Filled out from reference TRBV5-6 and TRBJ2-2, the complete variable domain reads DAGVTQSPTHLIKTRGQQVTLRCSPKSGHDTVSWYQQALGQGPQFIFQYYEEEERQRGNFPDRFSGHQFPNYSSELNVNALLLGDSALYLCASSLLGSETGELFFGEGSRLTVL.

J is TRBJ2-3 and V is TRBV18; TCRdb gives TRBD2 as the D gene, but with no DNA this cannot be confirmed. Germline CDR1 and CDR2: KGHSH and LQKENI. The CDR3 is 15 amino acids. CDR3 loop: CASHLTSGSTDTQYF.

The chain combines TRBV20-1 with TRBJ1-1. The CDR3 covers 11 residues. Germline loops: CDR1 DFQATT, CDR2 SNEGSKA (reference sequence). The CDR3 is CSVLWTVKAFF.

This chain uses TRBV7-9 with TRBJ2-4; without DNA, the TCRdb call of TRBD2 cannot be checked. Germline CDR1 is SEHNR and CDR2 is FQNEAQ (reference sequence). The CDR3 is 16 amino acids. The CDR3 reads CASSLTSGGLGNIQYF.

V is TRBV11-2 and J is TRBJ2-2. Germline V gene lookup returns CDR1 SGHAT and CDR2 FQNNGV. This CDR3 region has 18 residues. The CDR3 loop is CASSPQISILANTGELFF.

The genes are TRBV7-9 and TRBJ2-7; TCRdb lists TRBD1, though no DNA is available to test this call. Germline V gives CDR1 SEHNR, CDR2 FQNEAQ (reference sequence). There are 14 residues in the CDR3. The CDR3 reads CASSLPGPSSKQYF. Full variable domain (remainder filled in from reference TRBV7-9 and TRBJ2-7): DTGVSQNPRHKITKRGQNVTFRCDPISEHNRLYWYRQTLGQGPEFLTYFQNEAQLEKSRLLSDRFSAERPKGSFSTLEIQRTEQGDSAMYLCASSLPGPSSKQYFGPGTRLTVT.

The chain is built from TRBV11-2 and TRBJ2-3; TCRdb gives TRBD1 as the D gene, but with no DNA this cannot be confirmed. The CDR3 extends over 15 amino acids. Per germline, CDR1 SGHAT and CDR2 FQNNGV. The CDR3 protein is CASSGDNFFPDTQYF.

This rearrangement joins TRBV6-4 to TRBJ2-6; the TCRdb call, TRBD1, lacks DNA for checking. Germline CDR1 and CDR2: MRHNA and SNTAGT. The CDR3 has 17 residues. The CDR3 loop is CASSLPRGARGANVLTF.

This rearrangement joins TRBV7-9 to TRBJ2-7; TCRdb picks TRBD1, but there is no DNA to check that call. The CDR3 spans 17 residues. Germline V gives CDR1 SEHNR, CDR2 FQNEAQ (reference sequence). The CDR3 sequence is CASSRTLPGHRTYEQYF. The whole variable domain, filled in from reference TRBV7-9 and TRBJ2-7, reads DTGVSQNPRHKITKRGQNVTFRCDPISEHNRLYWYRQTLGQGPEFLTYFQNEAQLEKSRLLSDRFSAERPKGSFSTLEIQRTEQGDSAMYLCASSRTLPGHRTYEQYFGPGTRLTVT.

This chain links TRBV20-1 with TRBJ1-1. CDR3 length: 12 residues. Germline CDR1 reads DFQATT; CDR2 reads SNEGSKA (reference sequence). The chain's CDR3 is CSARQWGVGAFF.

This chain's CDR3 is CSARGRWDEQYF. The chain links TRBV20-1 to TRBJ2-7; checking the TCRdb D call of TRBD1 is not possible without DNA. Germline V gene sequence: CDR1 DFQATT, CDR2 SNEGSKA (reference sequence). The CDR3 totals 12 residues.

The chain carries TRBV7-6 and TRBJ2-7; TCRdb lists TRBD1, though no DNA is available to test this call. The germline gives CDR1 SGHVS, CDR2 FNYEAQ. The CDR3 length is 15 residues. CDR3: CASSSRTGGGYEQYF.

The chain is built from TRBV18 and TRBJ2-7; without DNA, the TCRdb call of TRBD1 cannot be checked. The CDR3 consists of 16 residues. Germline CDR1 and CDR2: KGHSH and LQKENI. CDR3 sequence reads: CASSPGAGVDSYEQYF.

CDR3 residues: CASSSLAGGKDTQYF. The chain uses TRBV19 and TRBJ2-3; TCRdb's assignment of TRBD2 cannot be checked, as there is no DNA. CDR1 is LNHDA and CDR2 is SQIVND in the germline V gene (reference sequence). The CDR3 contains 15 residues.

The CDR3: CASSFMTGGTQYF. The chain links TRBV5-6 to TRBJ2-5; the TCRdb call, TRBD2, lacks DNA for checking. The V gene's germline CDR1 is SGHDT and CDR2 YYEEEE. The CDR3 covers 13 residues.

The CDR3 sequence is CASSLFIIGTNTGELFF. The chain links TRBV5-6 to TRBJ2-2; TCRdb's D call, TRBD1, is unchecked because there is no DNA. The CDR3 spans 17 residues. CDR1 SGHDT and CDR2 YYEEEE come from the germline V gene.

This chain connects TRBV5-1 to TRBJ1-2; with no DNA, the TCRdb D assignment of TRBD1 cannot be verified. Germline CDR1 is SGHRS and CDR2 is YFSETQ. The length of the CDR3 is 13 residues. CDR3 loop: CASSKGQGYGYTF.

The chain employs TRBV29-1 and TRBJ1-2; with no DNA, the TCRdb D assignment of TRBD1 cannot be verified. Germline values: CDR1 SQVTM, CDR2 ANQGSEA. The CDR3 length is 14 residues. The CDR3 region is CSVEVFDRGSGYTF.

The chain combines TRBV5-1 with TRBJ2-3; checking the TCRdb D call of TRBD2 is not possible without DNA. The germline CDR1 and CDR2 sequences are SGHRS and YFSETQ. The CDR3 length is 14 residues. CDR3 amino acids: CASSTGRVTDTQYF.

The V and J genes are TRBV12-3 or TRBV12-4 and TRBJ2-7; with no DNA, the TCRdb D assignment of TRBD1 cannot be verified. The CDR3 runs 13 residues. The CDR3 sequence: CASREGGTYEQYF.

The V gene is TRBV2, the J gene TRBJ2-7; absent DNA, TCRdb's TRBD1 call cannot be checked. This CDR3 spans 14 amino acids. Germline loops: CDR1 SNHLY, CDR2 FYNNEI. The chain's CDR3 is CASSRGGGAYEQYF.

This chain uses TRBV7-9 with TRBJ2-7. Germline CDR1 SEHNR, CDR2 FQNEAQ (reference sequence). The CDR3 length is 13 residues. The CDR3 is CASSPKGPYEQYF.

The chain uses TRBV7-2 and TRBJ2-1; TCRdb's D call, TRBD2, is unchecked because there is no DNA. The CDR3 runs 14 residues. Germline loops: CDR1 SGHTA, CDR2 FQGNSA. The CDR3 loop is CASSFRGGSDEQFF.